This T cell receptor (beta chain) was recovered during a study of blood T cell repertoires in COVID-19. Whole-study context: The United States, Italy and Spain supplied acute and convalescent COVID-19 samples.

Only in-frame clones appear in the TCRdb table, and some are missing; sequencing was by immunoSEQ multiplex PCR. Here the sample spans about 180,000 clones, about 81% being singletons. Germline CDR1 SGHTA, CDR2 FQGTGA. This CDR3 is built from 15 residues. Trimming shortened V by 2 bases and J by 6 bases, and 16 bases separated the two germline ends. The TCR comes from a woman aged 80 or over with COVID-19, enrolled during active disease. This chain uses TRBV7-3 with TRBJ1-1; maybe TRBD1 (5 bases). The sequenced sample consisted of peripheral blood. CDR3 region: CASSLVGGSSAEAFF. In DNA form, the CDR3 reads TGTGCCAGCAGCTTAGTTGGGGGGTCGAGCGCTGAAGCTTTCTTT.